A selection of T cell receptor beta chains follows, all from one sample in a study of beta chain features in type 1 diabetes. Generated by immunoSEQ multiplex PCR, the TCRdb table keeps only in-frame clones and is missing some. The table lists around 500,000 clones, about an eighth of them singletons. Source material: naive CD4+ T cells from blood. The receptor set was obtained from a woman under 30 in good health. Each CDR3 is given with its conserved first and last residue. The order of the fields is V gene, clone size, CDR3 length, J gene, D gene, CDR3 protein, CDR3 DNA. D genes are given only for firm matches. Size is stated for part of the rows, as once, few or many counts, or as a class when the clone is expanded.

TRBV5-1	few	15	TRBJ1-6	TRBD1	CASSDRQGANSPLHF	TGCGCCAGCAGCGATCGACAGGGTGCGAATTCACCCCTCCACTTT
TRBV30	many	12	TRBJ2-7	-	CAWSHTGPEQYF	TGTGCCTGGAGTCACACCGGCCCTGAGCAGTACTTC
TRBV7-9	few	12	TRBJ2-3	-	CASSLGPDTQYF	TGTGCCAGCAGCTTAGGTCCCGATACGCAGTATTTT
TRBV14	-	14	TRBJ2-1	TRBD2	CASSPIRLAHGQFF	TGTGCCAGCAGCCCCATTAGACTAGCACATGGGCAGTTCTTC
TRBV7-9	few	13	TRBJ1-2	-	CASSSGRENGYTF	TGTGCCAGCAGCTCAGGCAGGGAGAATGGCTACACCTTC
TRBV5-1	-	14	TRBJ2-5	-	CASSPRQAVETQYF	TGCGCCAGCAGCCCCCGTCAAGCGGTAGAGACCCAGTACTTC
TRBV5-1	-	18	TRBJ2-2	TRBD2	CASSSSGLAGTNTGELFF	TGCGCCAGCAGCTCCTCGGGACTAGCGGGTACGAACACCGGGGAGCTGTTTTTT
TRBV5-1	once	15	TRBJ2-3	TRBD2	CASRRAGEHTDTQYF	TGCGCCAGCAGGAGAGCGGGGGAACACACAGATACGCAGTATTTT
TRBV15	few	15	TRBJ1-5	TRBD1	CATSRVDRDGQPQHF	TGTGCCACCAGCAGAGTAGACAGGGACGGTCAGCCCCAGCATTTT
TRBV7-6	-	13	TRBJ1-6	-	CASSLDRGSPLHF	TGTGCCAGCAGCTTAGATCGCGGTTCACCCCTCCACTTT
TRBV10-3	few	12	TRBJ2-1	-	CAISESDNEQFF	TGTGCCATCAGTGAGTCGGACAATGAGCAGTTCTTC
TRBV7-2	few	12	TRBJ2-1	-	CASSGQGDEQFF	TGTGCCAGCAGCGGGCAGGGTGATGAGCAGTTCTTC
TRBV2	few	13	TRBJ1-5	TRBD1	CASKGQGGQPQHF	TGTGCCAGCAAGGGACAGGGGGGTCAGCCCCAGCATTTT
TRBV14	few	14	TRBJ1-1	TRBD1	CASSLTTGITEAFF	TGTGCCAGCAGCCTGACGACAGGGATCACTGAAGCTTTCTTT
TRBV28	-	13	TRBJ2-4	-	CASSLTVLSIQYF	TGTGCCAGCAGTTTAACCGTCCTTTCAATTCAGTACTTC
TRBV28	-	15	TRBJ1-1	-	CASSLNGFLSSEAFF	TGTGCCAGCAGTTTAAACGGCTTCCTCTCTTCTGAAGCTTTCTTT